This T cell receptor beta chain emerged from a study of T cells in tumors after PD-1 blockade. Study-wide background: Prior checkpoint blockade, systemic immunosuppressant use, or anti-cancer therapy within 4 weeks excluded patients. Some patients also took daily vismodegib 150 mg during anti-PD-1 treatment.

Turning to this clone: Its matching antigen is unknown.

Clones were sequenced by immunoSEQ multiplex PCR, and TCRdb holds only the in-frame ones, with some missing. The sample lists roughly 49,000 clones; roughly 80% were seen once. V shed 3 bases, J shed 2 bases, and the junction held 2 bases outside the gene matches. The germline V gene has CDR1 LNHNV and CDR2 YYDKDF (reference sequence). This CDR3 contains 14 residues. Points from the study as a whole: Blood contained approximately 40% of the tumor's TCR clonotypes.

Template: tumor biopsy or peripheral blood genomic DNA, roughly 616-6,500 ng per sample. This chain uses TRBV15 with TRBJ2-3; TRBD1 matches 7 bases. The clonotype was recovered from a human donor with basal cell carcinoma. The sample consisted of PBMCs, taken before anti-PD-1 treatment. This CDR3 reads CATSRTGYTDTQYF. The CDR3 region has the DNA TGTGCCACCAGCAGGACAGGGTACACAGATACGCAGTATTTT.